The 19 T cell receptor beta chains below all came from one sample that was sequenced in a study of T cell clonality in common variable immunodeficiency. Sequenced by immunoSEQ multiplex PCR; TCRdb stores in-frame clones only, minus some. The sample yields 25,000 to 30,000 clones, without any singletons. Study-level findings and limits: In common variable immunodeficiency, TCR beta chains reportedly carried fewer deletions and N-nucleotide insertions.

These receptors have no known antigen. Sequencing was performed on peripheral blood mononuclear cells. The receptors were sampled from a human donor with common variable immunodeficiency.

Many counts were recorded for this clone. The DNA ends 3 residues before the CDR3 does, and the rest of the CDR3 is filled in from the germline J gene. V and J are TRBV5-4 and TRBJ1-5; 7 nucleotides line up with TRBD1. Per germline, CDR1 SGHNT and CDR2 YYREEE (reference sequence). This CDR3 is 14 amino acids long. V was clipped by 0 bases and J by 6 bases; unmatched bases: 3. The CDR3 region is CASSLDRGVQPQHF. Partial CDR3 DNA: TGTGCCAGCAGCTTGGACAGGGGAGTTCAGCCC.

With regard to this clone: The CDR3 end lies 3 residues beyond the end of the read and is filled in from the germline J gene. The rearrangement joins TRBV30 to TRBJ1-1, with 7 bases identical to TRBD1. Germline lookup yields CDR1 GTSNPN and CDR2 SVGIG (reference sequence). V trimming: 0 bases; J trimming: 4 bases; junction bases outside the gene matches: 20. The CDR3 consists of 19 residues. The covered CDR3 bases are TGTGCCTGGAGTGTTTACAGGGGCTATAACACCCCAGGGAGCACTGAA. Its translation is CAWSVYRGYNTPGSTE. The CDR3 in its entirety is CAWSVYRGYNTPGSTEAFF.

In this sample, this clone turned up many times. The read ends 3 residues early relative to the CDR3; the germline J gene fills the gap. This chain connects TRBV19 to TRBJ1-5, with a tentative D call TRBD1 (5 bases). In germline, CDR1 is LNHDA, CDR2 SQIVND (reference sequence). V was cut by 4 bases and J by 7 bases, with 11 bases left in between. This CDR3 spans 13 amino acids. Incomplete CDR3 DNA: TGTGCCAGTAGTAAGAGGGGTGGCCAGCCC. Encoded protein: CASSKRGGQP. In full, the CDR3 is CASSKRGGQPQHF.

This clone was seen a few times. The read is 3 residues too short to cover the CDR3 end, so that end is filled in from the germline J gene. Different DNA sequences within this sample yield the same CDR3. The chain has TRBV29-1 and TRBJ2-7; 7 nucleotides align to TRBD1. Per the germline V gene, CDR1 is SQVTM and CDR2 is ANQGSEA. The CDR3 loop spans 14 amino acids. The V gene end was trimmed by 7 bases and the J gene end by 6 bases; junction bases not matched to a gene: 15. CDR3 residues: CSGGTDSSGCEQYF. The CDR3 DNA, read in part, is TGCAGCGGGGGGACAGACTCTTCAGGGTGCGAG.

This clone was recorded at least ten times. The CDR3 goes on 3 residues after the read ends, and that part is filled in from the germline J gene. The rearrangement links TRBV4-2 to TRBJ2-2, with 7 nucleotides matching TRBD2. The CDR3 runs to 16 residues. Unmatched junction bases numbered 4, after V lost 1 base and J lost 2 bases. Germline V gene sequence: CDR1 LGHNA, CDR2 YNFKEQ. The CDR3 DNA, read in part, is TGTGCCAGCAGCCAAGCCCTAGCGGTCAACACCGGGGAG. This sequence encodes CASSQALAVNTGE. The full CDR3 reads CASSQALAVNTGELFF.

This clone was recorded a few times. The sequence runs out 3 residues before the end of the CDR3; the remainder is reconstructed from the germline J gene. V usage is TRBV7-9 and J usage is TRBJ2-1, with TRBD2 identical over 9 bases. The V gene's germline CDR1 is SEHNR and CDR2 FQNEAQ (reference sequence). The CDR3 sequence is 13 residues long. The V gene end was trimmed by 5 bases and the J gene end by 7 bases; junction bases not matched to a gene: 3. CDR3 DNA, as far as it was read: TGTGCCAGCAGCCGAGCGGGAGGTAATGAG. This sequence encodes CASSRAGGNE. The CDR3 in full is CASSRAGGNEQFF.

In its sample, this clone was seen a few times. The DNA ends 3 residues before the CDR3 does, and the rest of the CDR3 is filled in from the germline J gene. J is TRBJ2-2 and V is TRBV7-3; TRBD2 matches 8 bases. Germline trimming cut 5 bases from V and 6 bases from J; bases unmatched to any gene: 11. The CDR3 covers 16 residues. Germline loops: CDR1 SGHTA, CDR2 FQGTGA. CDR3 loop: CASSALVAGIPGELFF. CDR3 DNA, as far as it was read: TGTGCCAGCAGCGCCCTGGTAGCGGGGATCCCCGGGGAG.

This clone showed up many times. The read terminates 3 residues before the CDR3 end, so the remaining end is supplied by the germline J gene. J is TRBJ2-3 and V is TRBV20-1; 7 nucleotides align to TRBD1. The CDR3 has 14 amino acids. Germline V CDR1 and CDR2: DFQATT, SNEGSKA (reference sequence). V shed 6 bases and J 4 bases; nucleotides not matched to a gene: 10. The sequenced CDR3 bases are TGCAGTGCCACCCTGACAGGGCTCCCAGATACG. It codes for CSATLTGLPDT. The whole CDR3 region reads CSATLTGLPDTQYF.

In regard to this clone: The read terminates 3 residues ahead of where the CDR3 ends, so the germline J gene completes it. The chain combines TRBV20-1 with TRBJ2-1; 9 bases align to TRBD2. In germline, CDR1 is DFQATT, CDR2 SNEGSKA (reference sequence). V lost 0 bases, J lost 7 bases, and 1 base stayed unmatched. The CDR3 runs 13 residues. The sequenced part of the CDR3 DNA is TGCAGTGCTAGAGATGCGGGGGGGAATGAG. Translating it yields CSARDAGGNE. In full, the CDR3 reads CSARDAGGNEQFF.

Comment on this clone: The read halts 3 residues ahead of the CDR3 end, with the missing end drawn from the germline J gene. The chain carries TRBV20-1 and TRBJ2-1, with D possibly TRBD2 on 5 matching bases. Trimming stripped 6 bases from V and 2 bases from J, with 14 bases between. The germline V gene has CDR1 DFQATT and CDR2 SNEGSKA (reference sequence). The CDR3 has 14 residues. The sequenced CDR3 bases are TGCAGTGCCCATCCAGCGGATACCTACAATGAG. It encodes CSAHPADTYNE. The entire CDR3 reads CSAHPADTYNEQFF.

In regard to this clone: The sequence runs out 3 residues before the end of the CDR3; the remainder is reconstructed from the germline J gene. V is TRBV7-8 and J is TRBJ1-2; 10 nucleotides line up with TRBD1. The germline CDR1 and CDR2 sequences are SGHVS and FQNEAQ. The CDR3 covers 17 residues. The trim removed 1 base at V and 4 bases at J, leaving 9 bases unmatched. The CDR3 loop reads CASSLVRRDRGIYGYTF. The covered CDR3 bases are TGTGCCAGCAGCTTAGTTCGCCGGGACAGGGGTATCTATGGC.

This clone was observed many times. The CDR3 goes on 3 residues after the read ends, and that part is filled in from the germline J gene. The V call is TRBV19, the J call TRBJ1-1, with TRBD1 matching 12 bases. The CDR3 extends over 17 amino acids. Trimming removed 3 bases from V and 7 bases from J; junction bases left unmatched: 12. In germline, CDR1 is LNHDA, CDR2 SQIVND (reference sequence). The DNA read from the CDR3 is TGTGCCAGTAGTATGGGGGCGGGACAGGGGGCCTGGAATGAA. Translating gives CASSMGAGQGAWNE. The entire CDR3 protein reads CASSMGAGQGAWNEAFF.

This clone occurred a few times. CDR3 amino acids: CASSFQGEGRNEQFF. CDR3 DNA, as far as it was read: TGTGCCAGCAGCTTCCAGGGGGAGGGCCGGAATGAG. This chain joins TRBV7-9 and TRBJ2-1; D is possibly TRBD1 or TRBD2 (7 bases each). The CDR3 end lies 3 residues beyond the end of the read and is filled in from the germline J gene. V lost 3 bases and J 7 bases, leaving 16 bases between the germline ends. This CDR3 has 15 amino acids. The germline gives CDR1 SEHNR, CDR2 FQNEAQ (reference sequence).

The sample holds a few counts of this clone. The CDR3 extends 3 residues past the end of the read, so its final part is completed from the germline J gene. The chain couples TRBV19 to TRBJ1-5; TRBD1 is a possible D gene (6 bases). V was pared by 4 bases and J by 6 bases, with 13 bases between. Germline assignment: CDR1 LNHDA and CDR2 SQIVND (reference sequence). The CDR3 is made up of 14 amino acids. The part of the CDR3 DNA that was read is TGTGCCAGTAGTAGCCAAGGGGGAAGTCAGCCC. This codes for CASSSQGGSQP. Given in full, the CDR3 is CASSSQGGSQPQHF.

The part of the CDR3 DNA that was read is TGCAGTGCTAGGGACTTTAGCGGGATCTACAATGAG. This sequence encodes CSARDFSGIYNE. The CDR3 as a whole reads CSARDFSGIYNEQFF. The chain carries TRBV20-1 and TRBJ2-1; 8 bases map to TRBD2. The DNA ends 3 residues before the CDR3 does, and the rest of the CDR3 is filled in from the germline J gene. CDR1 is DFQATT and CDR2 is SNEGSKA in the germline V gene (reference sequence). Trimming at V came to 3 bases and at J to 3 bases, leaving 7 bases not matched to a gene. This CDR3 spans 15 amino acids.

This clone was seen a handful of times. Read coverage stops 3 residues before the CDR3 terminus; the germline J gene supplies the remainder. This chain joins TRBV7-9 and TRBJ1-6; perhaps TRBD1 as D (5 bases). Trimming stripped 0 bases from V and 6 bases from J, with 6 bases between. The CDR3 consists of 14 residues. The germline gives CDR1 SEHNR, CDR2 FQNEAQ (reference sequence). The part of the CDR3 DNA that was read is TGTGCCAGCAGCTTAGCGCAGGGTAATTCACCC. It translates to CASSLAQGNSP. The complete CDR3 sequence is CASSLAQGNSPLHF.

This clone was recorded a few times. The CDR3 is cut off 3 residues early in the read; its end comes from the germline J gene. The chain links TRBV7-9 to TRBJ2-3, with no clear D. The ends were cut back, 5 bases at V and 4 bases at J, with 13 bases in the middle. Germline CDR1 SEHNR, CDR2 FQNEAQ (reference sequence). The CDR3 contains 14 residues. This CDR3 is CASSLKNVADTQYF. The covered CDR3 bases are TGTGCCAGCAGCCTAAAAAACGTCGCAGATACG.

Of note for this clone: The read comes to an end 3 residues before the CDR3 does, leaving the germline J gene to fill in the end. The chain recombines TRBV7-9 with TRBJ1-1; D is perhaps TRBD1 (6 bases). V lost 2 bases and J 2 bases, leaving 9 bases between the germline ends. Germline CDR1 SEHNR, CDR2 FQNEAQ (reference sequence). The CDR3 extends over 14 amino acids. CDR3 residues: CASSLLGGNTEAFF. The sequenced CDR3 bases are TGTGCCAGCAGCTTATTAGGGGGAAACACTGAA.

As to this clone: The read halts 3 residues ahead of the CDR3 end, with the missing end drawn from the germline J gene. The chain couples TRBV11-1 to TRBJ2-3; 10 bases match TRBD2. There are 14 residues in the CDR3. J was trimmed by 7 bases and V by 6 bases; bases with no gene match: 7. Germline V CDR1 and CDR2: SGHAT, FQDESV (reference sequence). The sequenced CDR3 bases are TGTGCCAGCAGGATTAGCGGGGGGCACAATACG. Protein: CASRISGGHNT. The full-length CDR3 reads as CASRISGGHNTQYF.